This entry features one T cell receptor beta chain sequence. No antigen is known for it. This CDR3 has 18 residues. V lost 1 base, J lost 5 bases, and 12 bases stayed unmatched. Per germline, CDR1 SGHTA and CDR2 FQGTGA. The data are from a study of T cell responses to AZD1222 COVID-19 vaccine. Regarding the study as a whole: Donors were mostly white British, more females; clonal diversity possibly underestimated.

The data were produced by immunoSEQ multiplex PCR, yet TCRdb's version contains in-frame clones alone and is incomplete. Among some 140,000 clones listed, approximately 89% were seen once. Sequences were derived from peripheral blood, sampled on day 0 of AZD1222 vaccination. This sequence was found in an adult in good health. V usage is TRBV7-3 and J usage is TRBJ2-3; 10 bases match TRBD2. This CDR3 is CASSLRASGGKLVDTQYF. DNA of the CDR3: TGTGCCAGCAGCTTAAGGGCTAGCGGGGGTAAACTTGTAGATACGCAGTATTTT.